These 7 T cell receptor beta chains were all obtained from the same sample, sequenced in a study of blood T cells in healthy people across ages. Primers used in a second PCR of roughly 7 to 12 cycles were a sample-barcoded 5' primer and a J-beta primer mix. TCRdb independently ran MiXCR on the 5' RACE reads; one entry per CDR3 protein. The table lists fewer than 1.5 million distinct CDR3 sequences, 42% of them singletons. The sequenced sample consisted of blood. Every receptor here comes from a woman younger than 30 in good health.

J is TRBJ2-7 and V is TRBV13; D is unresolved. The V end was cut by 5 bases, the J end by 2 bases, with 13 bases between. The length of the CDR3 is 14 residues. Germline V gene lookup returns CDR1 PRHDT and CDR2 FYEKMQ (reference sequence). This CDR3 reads CASSKFGRTYEQYF. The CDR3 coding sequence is TGTGCCAGCAGCAAATTTGGACGGACCTACGAGCAGTACTTC.

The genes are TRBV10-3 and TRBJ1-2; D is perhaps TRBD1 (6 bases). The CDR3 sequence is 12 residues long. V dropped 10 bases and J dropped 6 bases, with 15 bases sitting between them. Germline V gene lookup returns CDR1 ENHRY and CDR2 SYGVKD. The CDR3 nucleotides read TGTGCCACAACGACAGGAGGACATGGCTACACCTTC. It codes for CATTTGGHGYTF.

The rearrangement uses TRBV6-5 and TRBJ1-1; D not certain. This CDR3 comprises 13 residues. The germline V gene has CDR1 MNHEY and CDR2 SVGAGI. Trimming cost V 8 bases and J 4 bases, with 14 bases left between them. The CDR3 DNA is TGTGCCAGCTTTCTCGGAACGCTCACTGAAGCTTTCTTT. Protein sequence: CASFLGTLTEAFF.

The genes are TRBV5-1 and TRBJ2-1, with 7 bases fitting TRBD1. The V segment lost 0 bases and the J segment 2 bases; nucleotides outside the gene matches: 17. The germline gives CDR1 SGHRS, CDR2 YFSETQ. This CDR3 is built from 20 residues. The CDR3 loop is CASSLGTGSGSVSTYNEQFF. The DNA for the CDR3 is TGCGCCAGCAGCTTGGGGACAGGCTCGGGTTCTGTATCGACCTACAATGAGCAGTTCTTC. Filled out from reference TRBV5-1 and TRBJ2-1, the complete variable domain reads KAGVTQTPRYLIKTRGQQVTLSCSPISGHRSVSWYQQTPGQGLQFLFEYFSETQRNKGNFPGRFSGRQFSNSRSEMNVSTLELGDSALYLCASSLGTGSGSVSTYNEQFFGPGTRLTVL.

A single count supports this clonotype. The CDR3 bases are TGTGCCTGGAGTAGCGGGAGGCCGTCCTACGAGCAGTACTTC. Its translation: CAWSSGRPSYEQYF. J is TRBJ2-7 and V is TRBV30; 9 bases agree with TRBD2. The V and J ends lost 2 bases and 1 base, in that order; junction bases with no gene match: 3. Germline V gene sequence: CDR1 GTSNPN, CDR2 SVGIG (reference sequence). The CDR3 is 14 amino acids.

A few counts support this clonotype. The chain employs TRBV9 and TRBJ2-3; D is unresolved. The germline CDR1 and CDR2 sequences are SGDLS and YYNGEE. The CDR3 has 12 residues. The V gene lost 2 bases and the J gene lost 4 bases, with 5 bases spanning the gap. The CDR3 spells CASSVRPDTQYF. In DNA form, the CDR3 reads TGTGCCAGCAGCGTTAGACCAGATACGCAGTATTTT.

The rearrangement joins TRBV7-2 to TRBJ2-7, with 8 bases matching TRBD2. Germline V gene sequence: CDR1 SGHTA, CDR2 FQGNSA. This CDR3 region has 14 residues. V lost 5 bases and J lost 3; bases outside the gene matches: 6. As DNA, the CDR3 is TGTGCCAGCAGCCAATCGGGACTAGACTACGAGCAGTACTTC. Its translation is CASSQSGLDYEQYF.